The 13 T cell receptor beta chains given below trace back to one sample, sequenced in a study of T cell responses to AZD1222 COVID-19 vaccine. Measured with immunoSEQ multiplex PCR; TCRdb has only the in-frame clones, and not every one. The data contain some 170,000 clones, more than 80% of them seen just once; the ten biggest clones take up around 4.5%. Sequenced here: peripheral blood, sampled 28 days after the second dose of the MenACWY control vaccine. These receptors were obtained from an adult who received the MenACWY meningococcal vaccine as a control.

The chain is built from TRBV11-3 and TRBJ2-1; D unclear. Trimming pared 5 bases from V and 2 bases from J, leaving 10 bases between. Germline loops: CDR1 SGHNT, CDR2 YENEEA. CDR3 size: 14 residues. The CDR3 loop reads CASSPVNAYNEQFF. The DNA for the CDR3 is TGTGCCAGCAGCCCCGTAAATGCCTACAATGAGCAGTTCTTC.

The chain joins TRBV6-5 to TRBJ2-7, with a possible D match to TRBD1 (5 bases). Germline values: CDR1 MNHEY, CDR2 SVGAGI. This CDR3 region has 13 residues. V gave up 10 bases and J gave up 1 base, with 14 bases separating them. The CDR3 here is CATRRGRSYEQYF. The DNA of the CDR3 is TGTGCCACTCGTAGGGGCCGATCCTACGAGCAGTACTTC.

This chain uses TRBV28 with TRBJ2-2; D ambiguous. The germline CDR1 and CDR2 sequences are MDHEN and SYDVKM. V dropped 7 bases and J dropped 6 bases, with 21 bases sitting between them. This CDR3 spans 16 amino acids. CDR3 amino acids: CASIAQMGLGAGELFF. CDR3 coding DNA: TGTGCCAGCATTGCCCAAATGGGTTTGGGTGCCGGGGAGCTGTTTTTT. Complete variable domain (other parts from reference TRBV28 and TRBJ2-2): DVKVTQSSRYLVKRTGEKVFLECVQDMDHENMFWYRQDPGLGLRLIYFSYDVKMKEKGDIPEGYSVSREKKERFSLILESASTNQTSMYLCASIAQMGLGAGELFFGEGSRLTVL.

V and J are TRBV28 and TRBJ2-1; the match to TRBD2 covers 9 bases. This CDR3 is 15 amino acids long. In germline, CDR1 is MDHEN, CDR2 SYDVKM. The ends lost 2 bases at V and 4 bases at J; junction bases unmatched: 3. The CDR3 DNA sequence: TGTGCCAGCAGTTTAGTAGCGGGAGAGTACAATGAGCAGTTCTTC. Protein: CASSLVAGEYNEQFF.

The CDR3 DNA follows: TGTGCCAGCAGTTCTCGGACCGGGAACACTGAAGCTTTCTTT. Its translation: CASSSRTGNTEAFF. The V call is TRBV6-5, the J call TRBJ1-1, with D unclear. The CDR3 loop spans 14 amino acids. Trimming pared 4 bases from V and 1 base from J, leaving 10 bases between. From germline, CDR1 is MNHEY and CDR2 SVGAGI.

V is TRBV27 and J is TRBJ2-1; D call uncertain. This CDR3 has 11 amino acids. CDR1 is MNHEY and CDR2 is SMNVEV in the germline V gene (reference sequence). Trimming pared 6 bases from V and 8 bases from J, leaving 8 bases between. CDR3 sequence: CASSLRDEQFF. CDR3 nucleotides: TGTGCCAGCAGCCTCCGGGATGAGCAGTTCTTC.

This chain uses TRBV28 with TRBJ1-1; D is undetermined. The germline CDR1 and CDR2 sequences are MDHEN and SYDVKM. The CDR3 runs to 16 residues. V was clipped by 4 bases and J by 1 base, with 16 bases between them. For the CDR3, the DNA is TGTGCCAGCAGTTCACCCCGGTCGGCCAAGAACACTGAAGCTTTCTTT. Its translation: CASSSPRSAKNTEAFF. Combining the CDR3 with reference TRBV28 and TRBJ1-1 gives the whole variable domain DVKVTQSSRYLVKRTGEKVFLECVQDMDHENMFWYRQDPGLGLRLIYFSYDVKMKEKGDIPEGYSVSREKKERFSLILESASTNQTSMYLCASSSPRSAKNTEAFFGQGTRLTVV.

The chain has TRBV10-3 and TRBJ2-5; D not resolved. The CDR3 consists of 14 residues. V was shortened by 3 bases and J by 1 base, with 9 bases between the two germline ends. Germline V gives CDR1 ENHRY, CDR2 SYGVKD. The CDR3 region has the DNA TGTGCCATCAGTGATGGGCCGGCCCAAGAGACCCAGTACTTC. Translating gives CAISDGPAQETQYF.

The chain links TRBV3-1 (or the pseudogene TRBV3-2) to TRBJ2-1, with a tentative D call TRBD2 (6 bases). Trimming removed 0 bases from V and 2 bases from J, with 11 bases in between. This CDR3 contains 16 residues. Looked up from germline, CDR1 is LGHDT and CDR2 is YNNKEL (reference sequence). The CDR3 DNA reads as TGTGCCAGCAGCCAAGATCAACTAGCCCCCTACAATGAGCAGTTCTTC. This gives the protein CASSQDQLAPYNEQFF.

As DNA, the CDR3 is TGTGCCAGCAGCTTGCCACAGCTATGGGGCTACACCTTC. It specifies CASSLPQLWGYTF. J is TRBJ1-2 and V is TRBV5-4, with D unresolved. Germline V gene data show CDR1 as SGHNT and CDR2 as YYREEE (reference sequence). The length of the CDR3 is 13 residues. The V end was cut by 1 base, the J end by 8 bases, with 12 bases between. The entire variable domain, with the rest obtained from reference TRBV5-4 and TRBJ1-2, is as follows: ETGVTQSPTHLIKTRGQQVTLRCSSQSGHNTVSWYQQALGQGPQFIFQYYREEENGRGNFPPRFSGLQFPNYSSELNVNALELDDSALYLCASSLPQLWGYTFGSGTRLTVV.

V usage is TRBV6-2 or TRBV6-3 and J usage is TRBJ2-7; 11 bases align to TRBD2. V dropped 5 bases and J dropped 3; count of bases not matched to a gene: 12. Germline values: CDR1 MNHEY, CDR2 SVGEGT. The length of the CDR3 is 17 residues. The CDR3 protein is CASSDQPLAGVNYEQYF. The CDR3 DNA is TGTGCCAGCAGTGATCAACCACTAGCGGGAGTAAACTACGAGCAGTACTTC.

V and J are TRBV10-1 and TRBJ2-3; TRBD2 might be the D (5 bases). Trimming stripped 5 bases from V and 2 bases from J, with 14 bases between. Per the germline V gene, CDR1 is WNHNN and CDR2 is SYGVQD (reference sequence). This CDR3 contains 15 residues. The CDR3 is CASSRRGMTTDTQYF. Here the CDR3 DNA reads TGCGCCAGCAGTCGGAGAGGGATGACCACAGATACGCAGTATTTT.

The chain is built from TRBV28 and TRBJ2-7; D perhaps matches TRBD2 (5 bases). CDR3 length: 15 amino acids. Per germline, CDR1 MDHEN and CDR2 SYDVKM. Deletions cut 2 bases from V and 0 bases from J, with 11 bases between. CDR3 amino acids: CASSLGGLSSYEQYF. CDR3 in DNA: TGTGCCAGCAGTTTAGGCGGGTTGAGCTCCTACGAGCAGTACTTC. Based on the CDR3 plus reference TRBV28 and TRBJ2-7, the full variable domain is DVKVTQSSRYLVKRTGEKVFLECVQDMDHENMFWYRQDPGLGLRLIYFSYDVKMKEKGDIPEGYSVSREKKERFSLILESASTNQTSMYLCASSLGGLSSYEQYFGPGTRLTVT.